The rows below give T cell receptor beta chains drawn from one sample of a study of blood T cells in healthy people across ages. In TCRdb, the 5' RACE reads were re-called with MiXCR into one record per CDR3 protein. This sample yields roughly 700,000 distinct CDR3 sequences, of which more than 40% are seen a single time; approximately 32% belongs to the top ten. Sequences were obtained from blood. The source is a woman in her sixties or seventies in good health. The CDR3 runs from the conserved cysteine through the conserved F or W. The size field is filled for only some rows; it gives once, few, many or a size class.

size,V,J,CDR3
.,TRBV3-1,TRBJ2-5,CASSDKTGVYETQYF
few,TRBV29-1,TRBJ2-1,CSGGQLGNEQFF
.,TRBV5-1,TRBJ2-5,CASSLGSGRSGETQYF
.,TRBV7-2,TRBJ2-5,CASSLAPAQETQYF
.,TRBV20-1,TRBJ1-6,CSARDLGRDGGDSPLHF
.,TRBV7-3,TRBJ2-3,CASSLGGGVQRYTQYF
.,TRBV18,TRBJ1-4,CASSPRALEEKLFF
.,TRBV4-1,.,CASSRGLAGNYEQYF
.,TRBV7-7,TRBJ2-6,CASSLGGQGDSGANVLTF
many,TRBV7-2,TRBJ2-7,CASSSGQGRYEQYF
.,TRBV7-9,TRBJ2-1,CASGRRTSVNNEQFF
few,TRBV6-6,TRBJ1-2,CASSGPSTGADYGYTF
few,TRBV7-9,TRBJ1-2,CASSPIGPGNGYTF
.,TRBV2,TRBJ2-7,CASSRQGQGEQYF
.,TRBV27,TRBJ2-3,CASRDSGRGPDTQYF
once,TRBV7-2,TRBJ2-7,CASSSKLREVRNEQYF
few,TRBV11-2,TRBJ2-7,CASSVLTGHEQYF
.,TRBV12-3/TRBV12-4,TRBJ2-5,CASTPRGGGETQYF
.,TRBV2,TRBJ1-2,CASNNNYGYTF
.,TRBV10-3,TRBJ1-2,CAISRGTGNAYGYTF
.,TRBV3-1,TRBJ2-5,CASSQDLVGTQYF
.,TRBV7-9,TRBJ2-1,CASSARAPGEQFF
many,TRBV20-1,TRBJ2-7,CSAMTGRGYEQYF
.,TRBV27,TRBJ1-2,CASSLGQSPLLGYTF
.,TRBV20-1,TRBJ1-4,CSASLPISRDEKLFF
.,TRBV29-1,TRBJ2-7,CSVTTGDEQYF
few,TRBV7-9,TRBJ1-2,CASSLRQGWDGYTF
few,TRBV7-2,TRBJ2-1,CASSSDRGALFF
few,TRBV24-1,TRBJ2-5,CATSDLNQGNLETQYF
.,TRBV2,TRBJ2-1,CASSEAKRGAGYNEQFF
.,TRBV29-1,TRBJ2-1,CSVRSNRGVNEQFF
.,TRBV7-3,TRBJ1-2,CASSLITRDHSYGYTF